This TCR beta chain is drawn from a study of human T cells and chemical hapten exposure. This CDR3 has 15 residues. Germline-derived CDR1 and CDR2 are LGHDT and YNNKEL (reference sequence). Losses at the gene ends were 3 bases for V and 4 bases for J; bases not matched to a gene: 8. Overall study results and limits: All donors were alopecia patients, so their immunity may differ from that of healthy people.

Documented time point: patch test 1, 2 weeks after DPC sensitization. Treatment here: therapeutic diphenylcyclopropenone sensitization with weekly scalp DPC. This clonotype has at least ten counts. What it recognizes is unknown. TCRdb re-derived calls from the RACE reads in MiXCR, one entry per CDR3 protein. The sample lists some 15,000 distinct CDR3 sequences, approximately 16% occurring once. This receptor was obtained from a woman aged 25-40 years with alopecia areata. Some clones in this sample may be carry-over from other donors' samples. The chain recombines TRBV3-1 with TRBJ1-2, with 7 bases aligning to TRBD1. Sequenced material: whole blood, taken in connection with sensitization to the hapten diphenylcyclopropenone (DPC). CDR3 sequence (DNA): TGTGCCAGCAGCCAGGAGAGGGACAGTCTCTATGGCTACACCTTC. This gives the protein CASSQERDSLYGYTF.